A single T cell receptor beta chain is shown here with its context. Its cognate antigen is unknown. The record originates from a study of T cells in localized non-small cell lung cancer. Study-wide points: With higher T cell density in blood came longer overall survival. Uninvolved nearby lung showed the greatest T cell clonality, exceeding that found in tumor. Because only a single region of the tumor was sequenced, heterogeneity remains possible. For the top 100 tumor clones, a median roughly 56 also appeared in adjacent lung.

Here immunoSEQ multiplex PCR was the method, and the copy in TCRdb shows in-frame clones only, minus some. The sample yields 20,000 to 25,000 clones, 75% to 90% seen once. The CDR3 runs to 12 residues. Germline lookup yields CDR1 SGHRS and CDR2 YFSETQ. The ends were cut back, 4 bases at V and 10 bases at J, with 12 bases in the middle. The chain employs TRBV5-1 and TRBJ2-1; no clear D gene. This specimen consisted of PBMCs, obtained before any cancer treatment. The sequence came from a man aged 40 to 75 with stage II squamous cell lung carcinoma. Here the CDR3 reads CASSINYSEQFF. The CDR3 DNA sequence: TGCGCCAGCAGCATCAACTACTCGGAGCAGTTCTTC.